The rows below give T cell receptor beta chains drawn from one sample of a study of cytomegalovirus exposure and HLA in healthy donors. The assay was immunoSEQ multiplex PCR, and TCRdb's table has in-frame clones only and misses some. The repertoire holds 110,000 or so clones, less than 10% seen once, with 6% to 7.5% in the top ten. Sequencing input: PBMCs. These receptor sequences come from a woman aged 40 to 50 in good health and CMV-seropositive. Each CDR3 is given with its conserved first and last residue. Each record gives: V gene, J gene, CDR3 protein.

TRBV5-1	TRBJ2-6	CASSVPIGGGANVLTF
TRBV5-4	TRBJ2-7	CASSRTSGGAGEQYF
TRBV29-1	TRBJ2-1	CSALPSRGGNYNEQFF
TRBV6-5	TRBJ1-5	CASSYRGGNQPQHF
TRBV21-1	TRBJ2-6	CASRLAGGTSSNVLTF
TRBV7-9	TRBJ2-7	CASTPGHYEQYF
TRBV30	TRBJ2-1	CAWSVSPNEQFF
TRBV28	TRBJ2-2	CASSRSYTGELFF
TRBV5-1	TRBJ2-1	CASSLRTSGGYNEQFF
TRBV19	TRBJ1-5	CASSINWASGQPQHF
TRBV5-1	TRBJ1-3	CASSLSQGSGNTIYF
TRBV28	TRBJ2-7	CASSFSLGTGYYEQYF
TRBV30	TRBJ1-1	CAWSVVLPGVGTEAFF
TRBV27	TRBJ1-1	CASRNRDLNTEAFF
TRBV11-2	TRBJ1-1	CASSQQGENTEAFF